One T cell receptor (beta chain) is described in this entry. Its antigen is still unknown. This record belongs to a study of CD4+ T cells in melanoma. The CDR3 spans 15 residues. Germline V CDR1 and CDR2: GTSNPN, SVGIG (reference sequence). V was trimmed by 2 bases and J by 2 bases, leaving 16 bases between them. Overall study results and limits: Diverse differentiation states were reported for melanoma neoantigen-specific CD4+ T cells. CD8+ T cell, macrophage and B cell function reportedly correlated with neoantigen-specific CD4+ T cells.

Sequencing was performed with immunoSEQ multiplex PCR; in TCRdb, only in-frame clones are kept and a portion is missing. This table holds thousands of clones, 70% to 80% found once. The sequencing input was cells from a culture (not recorded whether cultured in vitro). V gene TRBV30 combines with J gene TRBJ2-7; D remains unclear. This TCR derives from a human donor with melanoma. The CDR3 sequence is CAWSSFGVKTYEQYF. Here the CDR3 DNA reads TGTGCCTGGAGTAGTTTTGGGGTTAAAACCTACGAGCAGTACTTC.